This TCR beta chain is from a study of glioma-infiltrating T cells. Study conclusions and caveats: Very few CDR3 sequences were shared between tissue and blood. Tissue-blood divergence was below expectation in non-neoplastic patients, above in gliomas.

Amplification of TCR alpha and beta CDR3 regions from RNA used iRepertoire nested multiplex PCR. Input was roughly 85-450 ng of tissue mRNA or PBMC total RNA. Each CDR3 protein is one row after TCRdb ran MiXCR on the multiplex PCR reads. The repertoire holds fewer than 90,000 distinct CDR3 sequences, with roughly 23% as singletons. This clonotype has a count of ten or more. Its specificity is not known. A much larger clone sits a single nucleotide away, making a read error possible. Unmatched junction bases numbered 4, after V lost 5 bases and J lost 4 bases. This CDR3 has 14 residues. The germline V gene encodes CDR1 MNHNS and CDR2 SASEGT.

Sequenced material: glioma tissue, nonneoplastic brain tissue, or PBMCs (not recorded which). The clonotype was recovered from a human donor with low-grade glioma or glioblastoma, undergoing nonglioma brain surgery, or in good health (not recorded which). The chain uses TRBV6-1 and TRBJ2-5, with 10 bases matching TRBD2. The CDR3 protein is CASSPSGGRETQYF. The CDR3 DNA reads as TGTGCCAGCAGTCCTAGCGGGGGAAGAGAGACCCAGTACTTC.